The clone carrying this T cell receptor beta chain was counted ten times or more. The CDR3 has 15 residues. Germline values: CDR1 SGHKS, CDR2 YYEKEE (reference sequence). V lost 5 bases and J 1 base, leaving 14 bases between the germline ends. This record comes from a study of identical twins. Each CDR3 protein gets one entry after TCRdb re-called the 5' RACE reads with MiXCR. The sample holds 420,000 or so distinct CDR3 sequences; approximately 18% are singletons and the top ten take roughly 12%. Only healthy Caucasians were enrolled as donors. The rearrangement uses TRBV5-5 and TRBJ2-3; D unclear. The TCR was taken from a man aged 50 to 60 in good health. Sequences were obtained from naive T cells sorted from blood. CDR3 residues: CASSSLDGRTDTQYF. The CDR3 DNA is TGTGCCAGCAGTTCATTGGACGGACGCACAGATACGCAGTATTTT.